These 3 T cell receptor beta chains originate from one sample sequenced in a study of vaccination effects on CD4 cells after COVID-19. This table comes from immunoSEQ multiplex PCR, and its TCRdb copy is limited to in-frame clones, with some not included. Here the sample spans about 20,000 clones, about 71% being singletons. Pools of viral peptides were used by the ViraFEST assay to expand antigen-specific CD4+ T cells ahead of sequencing. The culture ran for 10 days, and then CD4+ T cells were isolated. Their recognized antigens are unknown. Sequences were derived from CD4+ T cells from PBMCs cultured with HCoV-229E spike peptides, sampled before COVID-19 vaccination. These receptors came from a human donor who received a COVID-19 vaccine.

The rearrangement joins TRBV4-1 to TRBJ2-2; TRBD1 matches 9 bases. The V gene's germline CDR1 is MGHRA and CDR2 YSYEKL. The CDR3 spans 15 residues. With 6 bases clipped from V and 5 bases from J, the junction kept 7 bases outside the gene matches. CDR3 nucleotides: TGCGCCAGCAGTCAACAGGGGGCGCGGACCGGGGAGCTGTTTTTT. It is translated as CASSQQGARTGELFF.

This rearrangement joins TRBV7-9 to TRBJ1-3; D is perhaps TRBD1 (5 bases). The V gene lost 6 bases and the J gene lost 8 bases, with 20 bases spanning the gap. The CDR3 extends over 15 amino acids. CDR1 is SEHNR and CDR2 is FQNEAQ in the germline V gene (reference sequence). The CDR3 protein is CASRYGDFLGDTIYF. The CDR3 bases are TGTGCCAGCAGATACGGGGACTTTCTGGGCGACACCATATATTTT. The variable domain in full, completed from reference TRBV7-9 and TRBJ1-3, reads DTGVSQNPRHKITKRGQNVTFRCDPISEHNRLYWYRQTLGQGPEFLTYFQNEAQLEKSRLLSDRFSAERPKGSFSTLEIQRTEQGDSAMYLCASRYGDFLGDTIYFGEGSWLTVV.

V usage is TRBV29-1 and J usage is TRBJ2-7, with 11 bases that match TRBD1. The CDR3 contains 13 residues. Trimming removed 6 bases from V and 6 bases from J; junction bases left unmatched: 7. Looked up from germline, CDR1 is SQVTM and CDR2 is ANQGSEA. The CDR3 DNA reads as TGCAGCGTCGCCTCGGGACAGGGGGGCGAGCAGTACTTC. It specifies CSVASGQGGEQYF.